Listed below are T cell receptor beta chains from one sample, sequenced in a study of T-cell memory formation after mild COVID-19. One entry per CDR3 protein results from TCRdb running MiXCR on the 5' RACE reads. The sample shows 500,000 to 650,000 distinct CDR3 sequences, less than 25% of them seen only once. Material: PBMCs or a T cell subset sorted from them (not recorded which). These receptors were collected from an adult woman who had mild COVID-19 (a few samples of this study predate the infection). Cell type and time point are not known. Both conserved end residues are part of each CDR3. D genes are given only for firm matches. A row's size may be missing; if present it is once, few, many or a size class.

d_gene	v_gene	abundance	j_gene	CDR3aa	CDR3nt
-	TRBV11-2	few	TRBJ2-3	CASSLAERTDTQYF	TGTGCCAGCAGCTTAGCCGAGCGAACAGATACGCAGTATTTT
-	TRBV3-1	-	TRBJ2-7	CASSPGGLDYEQYF	TGTGCCAGCAGCCCCGGGGGGCTAGACTACGAGCAGTACTTC
-	TRBV6-5	once	TRBJ1-2	CAVAEEASNYGYTF	TGTGCCGTCGCGGAAGAGGCGTCTAACTATGGCTACACCTTC
-	TRBV20-1	few	TRBJ1-2	CSASGRDADYGYTF	TGCAGTGCCTCCGGAAGGGACGCCGACTATGGCTACACCTTC
TRBD1	TRBV4-1	few	TRBJ1-2	CASSPRGQAAVDGYTF	TGCGCCAGCAGCCCGCGGGGACAGGCCGCGGTAGATGGCTACACCTTC
-	TRBV18	-	TRBJ2-5	CASSGDRETQYF	TGTGCCAGCTCAGGAGACCGAGAGACCCAGTACTTC
TRBD1	TRBV15	-	TRBJ2-1	CATSTYRDRVYNEQFF	TGTGCCACCAGCACCTACAGGGACAGGGTGTACAATGAGCAGTTCTTC
-	TRBV6-5	-	TRBJ1-5	CASSYGTDSNQPQHF	TGTGCCAGCAGTTACGGGACGGATAGCAATCAGCCCCAGCATTTT
-	TRBV14	-	TRBJ2-5	CASSQSTTEETQYF	TGTGCCAGCAGCCAATCAACCACGGAAGAGACCCAGTACTTC
-	TRBV20-1	few	TRBJ2-1	CSARERTRSSSYNEQFF	TGCAGTGCTAGAGAACGTACGAGGAGTAGCTCCTACAATGAGCAGTTCTTC
TRBD1	TRBV6-5	few	TRBJ1-2	CASSPDRAWIDYGYTF	TGTGCCAGCAGCCCGGACAGGGCCTGGATAGACTATGGCTACACCTTC
-	TRBV7-9	few	TRBJ2-6	CASSSTEVGRASSGANVLTF	TGTGCCAGCAGCTCTACGGAAGTGGGGCGGGCTTCTTCAGGGGCCAACGTCCTGACTTTC
-	TRBV7-2	few	TRBJ2-5	CASSYIVGVQETQYF	TGTGCCAGCAGCTATATCGTGGGCGTTCAAGAGACCCAGTACTTC
-	TRBV12-3/TRBV12-4	few	TRBJ2-1	CASSSGRFGLFEQFF	TGTGCCAGCAGTTCAGGGCGCTTTGGACTCTTTGAGCAGTTCTTC
-	TRBV6-6	-	TRBJ2-1	CASSLEPPGEPGYNEQFF	TGTGCCAGCAGCCTCGAACCCCCCGGGGAGCCGGGATACAATGAGCAGTTCTTC
TRBD1	TRBV28	few	TRBJ1-1	CASSLLGQGARNTEAFF	TGTGCCAGCAGTTTACTGGGCCAGGGGGCGCGGAACACTGAAGCTTTCTTT
-	TRBV6-6	-	TRBJ1-2	CASSYRGRAYGYTF	TGTGCCAGCAGTTACCGTGGCAGGGCCTATGGCTACACCTTC
-	TRBV7-3	once	TRBJ2-7	CASSLRGREGEQYF	TGTGCCAGCAGCTTAAGGGGCAGGGAAGGCGAGCAGTACTTC
TRBD2	TRBV20-1	-	TRBJ2-1	CSAREAGRNEQFF	TGCAGTGCTAGAGAAGCGGGGCGCAATGAGCAGTTCTTC
TRBD2	TRBV13	-	TRBJ2-7	CASSFFGAGNYEQYF	TGTGCCAGCAGCTTTTTCGGAGCGGGAAACTACGAGCAGTACTTC
-	TRBV20-1	-	TRBJ1-5	CSSTSGTGLKPQHF	TGCAGTTCAACTTCGGGCACGGGTCTAAAGCCCCAGCATTTT
TRBD2	TRBV20-1	-	TRBJ2-1	CSAPAGAGDHNEQFF	TGCAGTGCCCCGGCCGGGGCGGGAGACCACAATGAGCAGTTCTTC
TRBD1	TRBV24-1	-	TRBJ2-5	CATSGRPGTGVAETQYF	TGTGCCACCAGTGGTCGCCCCGGGACAGGGGTCGCAGAGACCCAGTACTTC
-	TRBV11-2	many	TRBJ1-1	CASSLAGANTEAFF	TGTGCCAGCAGCTTAGCCGGAGCGAACACTGAAGCTTTCTTT
-	TRBV24-1	few	TRBJ2-3	CATSVGSGSPRGDTQYF	TGTGCCACCAGCGTCGGAAGTGGGAGCCCCCGGGGAGATACGCAGTATTTT
-	TRBV11-3	few	TRBJ1-2	CASSPRSATGGGYTF	TGTGCCAGCAGCCCCCGGTCGGCTACCGGTGGGGGCTACACCTTC
TRBD2	TRBV7-6	-	TRBJ2-3	CASSSGSSGKGQYF	TGTGCCAGCAGCTCAGGGAGTAGCGGGAAGGGGCAGTATTTT
TRBD2	TRBV6-5	few	TRBJ2-3	CASSPVTTSLSRDTQYF	TGTGCCAGCAGCCCCGTAACGACTAGCCTTAGTAGAGATACGCAGTATTTT
TRBD1	TRBV27	-	TRBJ1-4	CASGDRGEKLFF	TGTGCAAGCGGGGACAGAGGTGAAAAACTGTTTTTT
-	TRBV24-1	-	TRBJ2-6	CATRVEWLSGANVLTF	TGTGCCACCAGGGTTGAGTGGCTCTCTGGGGCCAACGTCCTGACTTTC
TRBD1	TRBV7-3	-	TRBJ1-2	CASMGQGEINYGYTF	TGTGCCTCCATGGGACAGGGGGAGATTAACTATGGCTACACCTTC
-	TRBV27	few	TRBJ1-5	CASSTVSPGGWISQPQHF	TGTGCCAGCAGTACAGTCAGCCCCGGTGGCTGGATCAGTCAGCCCCAGCATTTT
TRBD2	TRBV24-1	-	TRBJ2-7	CATSRSLASGSDEQYF	TGTGCCACCAGTCGCTCACTGGCTAGCGGGAGTGACGAGCAGTACTTC
TRBD1	TRBV19	once	TRBJ2-4	CASSRNRGIKAKNIQYF	TGTGCCAGTAGCAGGAACAGGGGGATCAAGGCCAAAAACATTCAGTACTTC
-	TRBV7-9	few	TRBJ1-2	CASITDNALNEYGYTF	TGTGCCAGCATCACGGACAACGCCCTGAATGAATATGGCTACACCTTC
-	TRBV6-7	once	TRBJ2-1	CASSYTTPDREGYNEQFF	TGTGCCAGCAGTTACACGACCCCCGACAGGGAGGGTTACAATGAGCAGTTCTTC
-	TRBV7-9	-	TRBJ2-7	CASSSASYADEQYF	TGTGCCAGCAGCTCCGCCTCCTATGCTGACGAGCAGTACTTC
-	TRBV15	-	TRBJ2-7	CATSRVVQGYEQYF	TGTGCCACCAGCAGAGTCGTTCAGGGCTACGAGCAGTACTTC